This is a list of T cell receptor beta chains from one sample in a study of lymphopenia after photon versus proton radiotherapy. Generated by immunoSEQ multiplex PCR, the TCRdb table keeps only in-frame clones and is missing some. The data contain over 50,000 clones, approximately 86% of them singletons. The sample in question was peripheral blood, obtained from a patient treated with photon-based radiotherapy. All receptors derive from a middle-aged man with gastric cancer. CDR3s include the opening cysteine and the closing phenylalanine or tryptophan. D genes are given only for firm matches. Expanded clones are given a class, and other clones once, few, many or no size at all.

>.|.|TRBJ1-6|TRBV27
CASSLYWGIPSPLHF
TGTGCCAGCAGTTTATATTGGGGAATTCCTTCACCCCTCCACTTT
>TRBD1|.|TRBJ2-7|TRBV7-9
CASSPAQGWEQYF
TGTGCCAGCAGCCCCGCACAGGGGTGGGAGCAGTACTTC
>.|once|TRBJ2-6|TRBV5-6
CASSYRLSGANVLTF
TGTGCCAGCAGTTACAGGTTATCTGGGGCCAACGTCCTGACTTTC
>TRBD1|.|TRBJ1-2|TRBV5-1
CASSLVDRRYGYTF
TGCGCCAGCAGCTTGGTGGACAGGCGATATGGCTACACCTTC
>.|.|TRBJ2-4|TRBV11-2
CASSLEWDPQVVQYF
TGTGCCAGCAGCTTGGAATGGGACCCCCAAGTCGTTCAGTACTTC
>.|.|TRBJ1-1|TRBV5-1
CASSLRGRNTEAFF
TGCGCCAGCAGCTTGAGGGGGAGGAACACTGAAGCTTTCTTT
>TRBD1|.|TRBJ1-1|TRBV5-1
CASRTGRDTEAFF
TGCGCCAGCAGGACAGGGAGGGACACTGAAGCTTTCTTT
>TRBD1|.|TRBJ1-1|TRBV30
CAWSRPGQYEAFF
TGTGCCTGGAGCCGACCGGGACAGTATGAAGCTTTCTTT
>.|.|TRBJ2-7|TRBV7-2
CASSLGYRDEQYF
TGTGCCAGCAGCTTAGGGTACAGGGACGAGCAGTACTTC
>.|.|TRBJ1-3|TRBV5-1
CASSLGRTDSGNTIYF
TGCGCCAGCAGCTTGGGCAGGACCGACTCTGGAAACACCATATATTTT
>.|once|TRBJ1-4|TRBV30
CAWSHGTSYQGGEKLFF
TGTGCCTGGAGTCATGGGACGTCTTACCAAGGAGGTGAAAAACTGTTTTTT
>.|.|TRBJ2-3|TRBV5-1
CASSLARGTDTQYF
TGCGCCAGCAGCTTGGCGCGGGGTACAGATACGCAGTATTTT
>.|.|TRBJ1-6|TRBV6-5
CASSTDGNSPLHF
TGTGCCAGCAGTACGGACGGAAATTCACCCCTCCACTTT
>.|.|TRBJ2-1|TRBV19
CASSIVRRSSYNEQFF
TGTGCCAGTAGTATAGTCCGGCGCTCCTCCTACAATGAGCAGTTCTTC
>.|.|TRBJ1-3|TRBV7-2
CASSSLPTGTGNTIYF
TGTGCCAGCAGCTCCTTACCGACAGGAACTGGAAACACCATATATTTT
>TRBD2|.|TRBJ2-3|TRBV19
CASSIQRGVTDTQYF
TGTGCCAGTAGTATCCAGCGGGGGGTCACAGATACGCAGTATTTT
>TRBD1|.|TRBJ1-6|TRBV4-2
CASSQEVDRGSSPLHF
TGTGCCAGCAGCCAAGAGGTGGACAGGGGGAGTTCACCCCTCCACTTT